The rows below give T cell receptor beta chains drawn from one sample of a study of shared clonotypes between healthy human individuals. The repertoire was sequenced with immunoSEQ multiplex PCR; TCRdb's copy has only in-frame clones and lacks some. In the table there are some 980,000 clones, approximately 80% of which are singletons. Sequenced: memory CD4+ T cells sorted from blood. The receptors here all came from a man aged 18 to 29 in good health. CDR3s include the opening cysteine and the closing phenylalanine or tryptophan. The D gene is left open where the match is weak. Some rows have no size entry. The others give once, few or many, or a class for an expanded clone.

len: 14; v_gene: TRBV5-6; d_gene: TRBD1; abundance: once; j_gene: TRBJ1-1; CDR3aa: CAFGEGARTTGAFF; CDR3nt: TGTGCCTTTGGGGAGGGGGCGCGAACCACGGGAGCTTTCTTT
len: 13; v_gene: TRBV18; d_gene: NA; abundance: NA; j_gene: TRBJ2-5; CDR3aa: CASSPPSQETQYF; CDR3nt: TGTGCCAGCTCACCCCCTAGCCAAGAGACCCAGTACTTC
len: 15; v_gene: TRBV28; d_gene: TRBD1; abundance: NA; j_gene: TRBJ2-5; CDR3aa: CASSLGQGPQETQYF; CDR3nt: TGTGCCAGCAGTCTCGGACAGGGACCCCAAGAGACCCAGTACTTC
len: 14; v_gene: TRBV11-2; d_gene: TRBD2; abundance: NA; j_gene: TRBJ2-2; CDR3aa: CASSPGLAIGELFF; CDR3nt: TGTGCCAGCAGCCCGGGACTAGCCATCGGGGAGCTGTTTTTT
len: 18; v_gene: TRBV11-1; d_gene: NA; abundance: NA; j_gene: TRBJ2-5; CDR3aa: CASSPETILLGLLETQYF; CDR3nt: TGTGCCAGCAGCCCCGAGACTATCCTCCTCGGGTTACTGGAGACCCAGTACTTC
len: 14; v_gene: TRBV27; d_gene: NA; abundance: NA; j_gene: TRBJ1-1; CDR3aa: CASSAFATATEAFF; CDR3nt: TGTGCCAGCAGCGCCTTCGCGACGGCCACTGAAGCTTTCTTT
len: 14; v_gene: TRBV6-5; d_gene: TRBD1; abundance: NA; j_gene: TRBJ1-2; CDR3aa: CASSGQGGYYGYTF; CDR3nt: TGTGCCAGCAGCGGACAGGGAGGATACTATGGCTACACCTTC
len: 14; v_gene: TRBV11-2; d_gene: TRBD1; abundance: NA; j_gene: TRBJ1-2; CDR3aa: CASSPDRGQGGYTF; CDR3nt: TGTGCCAGCAGCCCCGACAGGGGACAGGGTGGCTACACCTTC
len: 14; v_gene: TRBV6-1; d_gene: NA; abundance: once; j_gene: TRBJ2-7; CDR3aa: CASSVEQGSYEQYF; CDR3nt: TGTGCCAGCAGTGTAGAACAGGGATCCTACGAGCAGTACTTC
len: 17; v_gene: TRBV19; d_gene: NA; abundance: once; j_gene: TRBJ1-5; CDR3aa: CASSSRGHYYSNQPQHF; CDR3nt: TGTGCCAGTAGTAGCAGAGGACACTATTATAGCAATCAGCCCCAGCATTTT
len: 16; v_gene: TRBV2; d_gene: TRBD2; abundance: few; j_gene: TRBJ2-2; CDR3aa: CASSVAGATNTGELFF; CDR3nt: TGTGCCAGCAGTGTGGCGGGAGCCACGAACACCGGGGAGCTGTTTTTT
len: 17; v_gene: TRBV5-1; d_gene: TRBD1; abundance: NA; j_gene: TRBJ2-6; CDR3aa: CASSGGQLSSGANVLTF; CDR3nt: TGCGCCAGCAGTGGGGGACAGCTAAGCTCTGGGGCCAACGTCCTGACTTTC
len: 16; v_gene: TRBV28; d_gene: TRBD1; abundance: once; j_gene: TRBJ1-6; CDR3aa: CASSLSRQGVGSPLHF; CDR3nt: TGTGCCAGCAGTTTATCCCGACAGGGAGTCGGTTCACCCCTCCACTTT
len: 16; v_gene: TRBV5-1; d_gene: NA; abundance: NA; j_gene: TRBJ2-6; CDR3aa: CASSLGGYSGANVLTF; CDR3nt: TGCGCCAGCAGCTTGGGCGGGTACAGTGGGGCCAACGTCCTGACTTTC
len: 14; v_gene: TRBV5-8; d_gene: NA; abundance: NA; j_gene: TRBJ2-1; CDR3aa: CASSPMGASNEQFF; CDR3nt: TGTGCCAGCAGCCCGATGGGGGCCAGCAATGAGCAGTTCTTC
len: 15; v_gene: TRBV2; d_gene: NA; abundance: NA; j_gene: TRBJ1-5; CDR3aa: CASRSRDSGNQPQHF; CDR3nt: TGTGCCAGCAGGTCCAGGGACTCGGGCAATCAGCCCCAGCATTTT
len: 14; v_gene: TRBV7-9; d_gene: TRBD1; abundance: NA; j_gene: TRBJ2-7; CDR3aa: CASSSPGDSYEQYF; CDR3nt: TGTGCCAGCAGCTCCCCAGGGGACAGCTACGAGCAGTACTTC
len: 14; v_gene: TRBV4-3; d_gene: NA; abundance: NA; j_gene: TRBJ1-2; CDR3aa: CASSQVAKNYGYTF; CDR3nt: TGCGCCAGCAGCCAAGTAGCGAAGAACTATGGCTACACCTTC